This T cell receptor (beta chain) derives from a study of T cell repertoires in cytomegalovirus infection. Across the study: In public TCR beta signatures, there were indications of both CMV infection and matching HLA type. Study results and caveats: Carriers of CMV plus the relevant HLA were identified by cumulative public TCR beta family frequency. Dominating the ex vivo response were HLA-C-restricted CMV-specific TCR beta clonotypes.

This clonotype was observed many times. The antigen is unknown. The CDR3 contains 14 residues. The V gene's germline CDR1 is SGHTA and CDR2 FQGNSA. The V end lost 5 bases, the J end lost 4 bases, and 14 bases lay between the germline ends. In TCRdb, the reads were re-called with MiXCR into one record per CDR3 protein. The profile shows some 350,000 distinct CDR3 sequences, about a sixth of them singletons. Sequencing was performed on PBMCs. The sequence was collected from a human donor in good health (CMV status not recorded). Some clones in this sample may be carry-over from other donors' samples. The V gene is TRBV7-2, the J gene TRBJ2-5, with D possibly matching TRBD2 (7 bases). CDR3 loop: CASSPGGGAETQYF. For the CDR3, the DNA is TGTGCCAGCAGCCCCGGAGGGGGGGCAGAGACCCAGTACTTC.